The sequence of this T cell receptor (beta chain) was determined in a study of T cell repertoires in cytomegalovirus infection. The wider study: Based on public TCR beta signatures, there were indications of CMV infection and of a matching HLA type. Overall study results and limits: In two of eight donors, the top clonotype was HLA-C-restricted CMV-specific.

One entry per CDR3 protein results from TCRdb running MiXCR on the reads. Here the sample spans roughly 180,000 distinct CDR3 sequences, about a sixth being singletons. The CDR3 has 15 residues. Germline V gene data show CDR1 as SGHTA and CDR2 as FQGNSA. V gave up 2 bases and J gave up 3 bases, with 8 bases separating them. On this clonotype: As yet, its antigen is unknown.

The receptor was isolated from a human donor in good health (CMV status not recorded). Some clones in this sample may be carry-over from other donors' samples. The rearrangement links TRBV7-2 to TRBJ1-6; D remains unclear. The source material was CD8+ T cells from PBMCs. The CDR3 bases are TGTGCCAGCAGCTTAAAACAGATCTATAATTCACCCCTCCACTTT. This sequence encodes CASSLKQIYNSPLHF.